These 20 T cell receptor beta chains share one sample of origin, sequenced in a study of OX40 agonist ivuxolimab in advanced cancers. Repertoires were generated with immunoSEQ multiplex PCR, while TCRdb's copy carries only in-frame clones and drops some. Here the sample spans nearly 110,000 clones, 90% being singletons. The sample consisted of CD4+ or CD8+ T cells sorted from blood, taken in a trial of the OX40 agonist ivuxolimab. The receptors stem from an adult with an advanced solid tumor such as melanoma, head and neck, liver or kidney cancer.

DNA of the CDR3: TGTGCCAGCAATCGATACAGCCAAGAGACCCAGTACTTC. Amino acids: CASNRYSQETQYF. The V gene is TRBV7-9, the J gene TRBJ2-5; D uncertain. Per germline, CDR1 SEHNR and CDR2 FQNEAQ (reference sequence). This CDR3 is 13 amino acids long. Deletions cut 7 bases from V and 1 base from J, with 10 bases between.

This chain uses TRBV19 with TRBJ2-1; the D gene is possibly TRBD1 (5 bases). The CDR3 has 15 amino acids. V lost 7 bases, J lost 8 bases, and 21 bases lay in between. CDR1 and CDR2 (germline): LNHDA, SQIVND (reference sequence). CDR3 amino acids: CASTQGVGKTHEQFF. The CDR3 nucleotides are TGTGCCAGTACCCAAGGGGTAGGGAAAACTCATGAGCAGTTCTTC. The variable domain in full, completed from reference TRBV19 and TRBJ2-1, reads DGGITQSPKYLFRKEGQNVTLSCEQNLNHDAMYWYRQDPGQGLRLIYYSQIVNDFQKGDIAEGYSVSREKKESFPLTVTSAQKNPTAFYLCASTQGVGKTHEQFFGPGTRLTVL.

The chain has TRBV18 and TRBJ2-5, with D uncertain. The germline V and J ends were trimmed by 3 bases and 3 bases, with 2 bases remaining between them. The CDR3 length is 11 residues. Looked up from germline, CDR1 is KGHSH and CDR2 is LQKENI. This chain's CDR3 is CASSPEETQYF. DNA of the CDR3: TGTGCCAGCTCACCCGAAGAGACCCAGTACTTC.

The chain links TRBV18 to TRBJ1-1, with a possible D match to TRBD1 (6 bases). The CDR3 length is 13 residues. The V gene lost 5 bases and the J gene lost 1 base, with 8 bases spanning the gap. CDR1 and CDR2 (germline): KGHSH, LQKENI. The CDR3 coding sequence is TGTGCCAGCTCAACGGGACAGAACACTGAAGCTTTCTTT. Protein product: CASSTGQNTEAFF.

The CDR3 loop reads CASSTVGGRSNQPQHF. DNA of the CDR3: TGTGCCAGTAGTACGGTCGGGGGACGGAGCAATCAGCCCCAGCATTTT. The rearrangement links TRBV19 to TRBJ1-5; D possibly corresponds to TRBD1 (5 bases). This CDR3 is 16 amino acids long. Germline assignment: CDR1 LNHDA and CDR2 SQIVND (reference sequence). The V end lost 4 bases, the J end lost 1 base, and 14 bases lay between the germline ends. The full variable domain, with the rest looked up from reference TRBV19 and TRBJ1-5, is DGGITQSPKYLFRKEGQNVTLSCEQNLNHDAMYWYRQDPGQGLRLIYYSQIVNDFQKGDIAEGYSVSREKKESFPLTVTSAQKNPTAFYLCASSTVGGRSNQPQHFGDGTRLSIL.

The chain recombines TRBV28 with TRBJ2-5, with 11 bases aligning to TRBD2. Near its end, the DNA agrees better with TRBJ2-7, so the J call may be wrong. The CDR3 length is 17 residues. Germline CDR1 is MDHEN and CDR2 is SYDVKM. CDR3 coding DNA: TGTGCCAGCAGTCTACTTAGCGGGGGGGCCGTGTGGTACGAGCAGTACTTC. Translation gives CASSLLSGGAVWYEQYF.

This clone was detected a few times. The gene calls are TRBV6-5 and TRBJ2-1; D might be TRBD1 (6 bases). CDR3 length equals 15 residues. Trimming pared 6 bases from V and 7 bases from J, leaving 19 bases between. Germline CDR1 is MNHEY and CDR2 is SVGAGI. The CDR3 spells CASSKQGWGSNEQFF. The CDR3 DNA reads TGTGCCAGCAGCAAACAGGGTTGGGGATCAAATGAGCAGTTCTTC.

The chain has TRBV5-5 and TRBJ2-3; TRBD2 aligns across 12 bases. The CDR3 loop spans 16 amino acids. The germline V gene encodes CDR1 SGHKS and CDR2 YYEKEE (reference sequence). The J segment lost 6 bases and the V segment lost 4 bases, leaving 9 bases of the junction unmatched. CDR3: CASSPGLAGRRDTQYF. CDR3 in DNA: TGTGCCAGCAGCCCCGGACTAGCGGGGCGCAGGGATACGCAGTATTTT.

The chain is built from TRBV27 and TRBJ2-2, with 10 bases matching TRBD2. Germline assignment: CDR1 MNHEY and CDR2 SMNVEV (reference sequence). V gave up 4 bases and J gave up 6 bases; unmatched junction bases: 5. There are 15 residues in the CDR3. CDR3 in amino acids: CASSSPSGGSGELFF. In nucleotides, the CDR3 is TGTGCCAGCAGTTCCCCTAGCGGGGGTTCCGGGGAGCTGTTTTTT.

The gene calls are TRBV5-5 and TRBJ1-2; D is ambiguous. Per germline, CDR1 SGHKS and CDR2 YYEKEE (reference sequence). The ends were cut back, 1 base at V and 8 bases at J, with 9 bases in the middle. The CDR3 covers 12 residues. CDR3 bases: TGTGCCAGCAGCTTGAGCGGCTCGGGCTACACCTTC. It is translated as CASSLSGSGYTF.

The chain links TRBV28 to TRBJ1-2; TRBD1 matches 9 bases. V shed 6 bases and J 6 bases; nucleotides not matched to a gene: 5. This CDR3 comprises 13 residues. Germline CDR1 reads MDHEN; CDR2 reads SYDVKM. In nucleotides, the CDR3 is TGTGCCAGCAGGGGACAGGGTGATGATGGCTACACCTTC. Its protein product is CASRGQGDDGYTF.

The rearrangement links TRBV6-6 to TRBJ2-2, with D perhaps matching TRBD2 (7 bases). Trimming shortened V by 8 bases and J by 4 bases, and 20 bases separated the two germline ends. From germline, CDR1 is MNHNY and CDR2 SVGAGI (reference sequence). The CDR3 is made up of 16 amino acids. The CDR3 DNA is TGTGCCAGCTACATAGGGGGGGGTCCTGCCACCGGGGAGCTGTTTTTT. Translated, it gives CASYIGGGPATGELFF.

The chain carries TRBV29-1 and TRBJ1-2; TRBD1 might be the D (5 bases). Germline loops: CDR1 SQVTM, CDR2 ANQGSEA. With 6 bases removed from V and 4 bases from J, the gap between germline ends came to 12 bases. The CDR3 is 12 residues long. The CDR3: CSVGGGSYGYTF. The DNA of the CDR3 is TGCAGCGTGGGCGGGGGGAGCTATGGCTACACCTTC.

DNA for the CDR3: TGTGCCAGCTCACCCCAACCAGGTTGGGACTCACCCCTCCACTTT. Encoded protein: CASSPQPGWDSPLHF. The rearrangement uses TRBV18 and TRBJ1-6; the D gene is possibly TRBD1 (5 bases). The V gene lost 3 bases and the J gene lost 10 bases, with 16 bases spanning the gap. The CDR3 has 15 residues. Germline V gives CDR1 KGHSH, CDR2 LQKENI. Full variable domain (remainder filled in from reference TRBV18 and TRBJ1-6): NAGVMQNPRHLVRRRGQEARLRCSPMKGHSHVYWYRQLPEEGLKFMVYLQKENIIDESGMPKERFSAEFPKEGPSILRIQQVVRGDSAAYFCASSPQPGWDSPLHFGNGTRLTVT.

This clone was seen a handful of times. The chain carries TRBV6-5 and TRBJ2-7, with TRBD1 identical over 7 bases. Germline-derived CDR1 and CDR2 are MNHEY and SVGAGI. The CDR3 covers 13 residues. V dropped 6 bases and J dropped 3; count of bases not matched to a gene: 5. Here the CDR3 DNA reads TGTGCCAGCAGCAGGGACAGCCTCTACGAGCAGTACTTC. As protein: CASSRDSLYEQYF.

The chain combines TRBV6-1 with TRBJ2-3; D gene unclear. With 4 bases removed from V and 4 bases from J, the gap between germline ends came to 12 bases. Germline assignment: CDR1 MNHNS and CDR2 SASEGT. The length of the CDR3 is 14 residues. CDR3 coding DNA: TGTGCCAGCAGTGCTCCCTCGTCGGCAGATACGCAGTATTTT. Amino acid sequence: CASSAPSSADTQYF.

The chain joins TRBV28 to TRBJ2-1; the D is unclear. Germline V gives CDR1 MDHEN, CDR2 SYDVKM. This CDR3 comprises 13 residues. V lost 11 bases, J lost 0 bases, and 11 bases lay in between. CDR3 region: CAPRTGSYNEQFF. CDR3 DNA sequence: TGTGCCCCTCGGACGGGCTCCTACAATGAGCAGTTCTTC.

The chain uses TRBV12-5 and TRBJ1-5; D gene unclear. CDR3 size: 14 residues. V shed 2 bases and J shed 0 bases, with 5 bases lying between them. Germline lookup yields CDR1 LGHNT and CDR2 FRNRAP. CDR3 amino acids: CASGLTYSNQPQHF. In DNA, the CDR3 is TGTGCTAGTGGTTTGACCTATAGCAATCAGCCCCAGCATTTT.

This rearrangement joins TRBV5-4 to TRBJ2-5; D ambiguous. This CDR3 region has 17 residues. V was cut by 4 bases and J by 7 bases, with 26 bases left in between. CDR1 is SGHNT, CDR2 YYREEE, per germline (reference sequence). The CDR3 bases are TGTGCCAGCAGCAAGCCCCCCCCGGATGATACCGGTGGGACCCAGTACTTC. This translates into CASSKPPPDDTGGTQYF.

The rearrangement joins TRBV6-5 to TRBJ1-2; 7 nucleotides line up with TRBD1. Germline CDR1 is MNHEY and CDR2 is SVGAGI. V lost 5 bases and J lost 6; bases outside the gene matches: 6. The CDR3 consists of 13 residues. CDR3 DNA: TGTGCCAGCAGTGAACAGGGGCAGGATGGCTACACCTTC. Translation gives CASSEQGQDGYTF.